This T cell receptor beta chain derives from a study of blood T cells in healthy people across ages. A second PCR of 7 to 11 cycles used a sample-barcoded 5' primer and a J-beta primer mix. TCRdb fed the 5' RACE reads into MiXCR, producing one record per CDR3 protein. Of about a million distinct CDR3 sequences listed, approximately 50% are singletons. The CDR3 contains 21 residues. Unmatched junction bases numbered 21, after V lost 2 bases and J lost 2 bases. This chain joins TRBV12-3 or TRBV12-4 and TRBJ2-7, with 10 positions matching TRBD1. Source material: blood. This sequence originates from a woman in her sixties or seventies in good health. The CDR3 DNA is TGTGCCAGCAGTTTAACAATGGGACAGGGGACGCAGACAAGAGCAACCTACGAGCAGTACTTC. It specifies CASSLTMGQGTQTRATYEQYF.